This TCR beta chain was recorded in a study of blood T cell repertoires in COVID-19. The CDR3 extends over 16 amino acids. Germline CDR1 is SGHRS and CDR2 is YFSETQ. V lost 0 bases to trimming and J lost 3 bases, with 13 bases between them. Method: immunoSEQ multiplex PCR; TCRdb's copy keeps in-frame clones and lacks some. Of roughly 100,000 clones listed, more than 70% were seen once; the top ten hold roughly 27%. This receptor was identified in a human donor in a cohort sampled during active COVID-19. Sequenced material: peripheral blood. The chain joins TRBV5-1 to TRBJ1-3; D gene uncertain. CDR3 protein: CASSLGPDGGGNTIYF. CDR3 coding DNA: TGCGCCAGCAGCTTGGGTCCGGACGGAGGTGGAAACACCATATATTTT.